This TCR beta chain is from a study of metastatic and nonmetastatic thyroid tumors. For the study at large: Both malignant and benign thyroid patients supplied peripheral blood and tumor or nodule tissue samples, across which the repertoires of these patients were then compared. Findings of the study overall: It was reportedly found that TCR beta diversity was significantly higher in malignant thyroid tumors than in benign nodules, a difference seen in both blood and tumor samples.

This CDR3 contains 13 residues. V was cut by 4 bases and J by 4 bases, with 10 bases left in between. In germline, CDR1 is SEHNR, CDR2 FQNEAQ (reference sequence). Original analysis: In papillary thyroid cancer, a distant-metastasis classifier was built using CDR3 differences across clinicopathological groups. TCRdb reanalyzed the PCR reads with MiXCR. The V and J calls were not made by the authors but by TCRdb's processing. This table has tens of thousands of clones, roughly 12% appearing once. The sample holds many counts of this clone. The target antigen is unknown. Before thyroid surgery, none of the patients had received any treatment.

The gene calls are TRBV7-9 and TRBJ1-2; D is undetermined. Sequencing was done on a sample of blood. The sequence was collected from a female donor with papillary thyroid cancer or a benign thyroid nodule (not recorded which). Some clones in this sample may be carry-over from other donors' samples. Here the CDR3 DNA reads TGTGCCAGCAGCTCCCTGACTGGCTATGGCTACACCTTC. It yields the protein CASSSLTGYGYTF.